The subject of this entry is one T cell receptor (beta chain). What it recognizes is unknown. The CDR3 has 13 amino acids. Per the germline V gene, CDR1 is SGHTA and CDR2 is FQGNSA. V shed 5 bases and J shed 6 bases, with 14 bases lying between them. This sample was included in a study of cytomegalovirus exposure and HLA in healthy donors. Findings and limits, study-wide: Rare TCR sequences dominated, though some public TCRs recurred in many donors.

In the PCR, 60 Vbeta and 13 Jbeta primers were used. The method was immunoSEQ multiplex PCR; TCRdb's version includes in-frame clones alone and lacks a portion of them. The repertoire includes about 170,000 clones, 60% to 80% of them detected once, and 2.5% to 3% sits in the top ten. The sample was PBMCs. The gene calls are TRBV7-2 and TRBJ2-7, with a tentative D call TRBD1 (6 bases). This TCR came from a man in his forties in good health and CMV-seronegative. CDR3 loop: CASSQAQGREQYF. As DNA, the CDR3 is TGTGCCAGCAGCCAAGCACAGGGACGCGAGCAGTACTTC.